A single sample is the source of the 3 T cell receptor beta chains below, sequenced in a study of T cell changes during pregnancy in multiple sclerosis. Profiling relied on immunoSEQ multiplex PCR, and the TCRdb table lists in-frame clones only, not all of them. This table has fewer than 40,000 clones, 92% appearing once. Sequencing used CD4+ T cells from peripheral blood mononuclear cells, obtained in the third trimester of pregnancy. The receptor source for this set is a female donor with multiple sclerosis, enrolled in a pregnancy study.

A single count supports this clone. The chain has TRBV5-1 and TRBJ1-2; 7 bases match TRBD1. This CDR3 comprises 13 residues. In germline, CDR1 is SGHRS, CDR2 YFSETQ. The V and J ends lost 2 bases and 8 bases, in that order; junction bases with no gene match: 6. DNA of the CDR3: TGCGCCAGCAGCTTCTACAGGGGCTCGGGCTACACCTTC. As protein: CASSFYRGSGYTF. Full variable domain (rest looked up from reference TRBV5-1 and TRBJ1-2): KAGVTQTPRYLIKTRGQQVTLSCSPISGHRSVSWYQQTPGQGLQFLFEYFSETQRNKGNFPGRFSGRQFSNSRSEMNVSTLELGDSALYLCASSFYRGSGYTFGSGTRLTVV.

In this sample, this clone turned up once. The chain combines TRBV7-9 with TRBJ1-3; 7 bases map to TRBD1. This CDR3 comprises 19 residues. The germline gives CDR1 SEHNR, CDR2 FQNEAQ (reference sequence). J lost 0 bases, V lost 5 bases, and 16 bases had no gene match. The CDR3 nucleotides are TGTGCCAGCAGCCCGGTGTGGGGACAGATAGCCCTCTCTGGAAACACCATATATTTT. Amino acid sequence: CASSPVWGQIALSGNTIYF.

CDR3 DNA sequence: TGTGCCAGCAGTGATGGGCAGAAGAACACTGAAGCTTTCTTT. Translating gives CASSDGQKNTEAFF. This chain links TRBV6-1 with TRBJ1-1; the D is unclear. The V and J ends lost 3 bases and 1 base respectively, with 9 bases between them. CDR3 length equals 14 residues. Germline V gene data show CDR1 as MNHNS and CDR2 as SASEGT.